One sample yielded the 13 T cell receptor beta chains listed below, sequenced in a study of CD8+ T cells in alopecia areata. After pooling, cutaneous lymph node cells were sorted with CD4, CD8alpha, NKG2D, NKG2ACE and other markers. Isolated RNA was reverse transcribed into cDNA used as the sequencing template. Clones were read by immunoSEQ multiplex PCR, and TCRdb kept only the in-frame ones, dropping some. There are 200,000 to 300,000 clones in the sample, none observed a single time. The sample comprised CD4+ T cells sorted from a lymph node. Receptors were obtained from a C3H/HeJ mouse with alopecia areata. The mouse line has the MHC haplotype H2-k.

On this clone itself: The genes and germline here are from mouse. The sequenced fragment ends 4 residues before the CDR3 boundary, so the rest is inferred from the germline J gene. This specimen includes other DNA sequences encoding the same CDR3. V gene TRBV5 combines with J gene TRBJ2-1, with 8 nucleotides matching TRBD1. CDR3 length: 14 amino acids. Per germline, CDR1 LGHNA and CDR2 YNLKQL (reference sequence). The CDR3 loop reads CASSPRQGRAEQFF. CDR3 DNA (partial): TGTGCCAGCAGCCCCCGACAGGGGAGGGCT.

Regarding this clone: Gene names follow the mouse nomenclature. The CDR3 end lies 4 residues beyond the end of the read and is filled in from the germline J gene. The chain links TRBV13-1 to TRBJ2-1; TRBD2 agrees at 10 bases. CDR3 size: 16 residues. CDR1 and CDR2 from the germline V gene are NSHNY and SYGAGN. V shed 2 bases and J 6 bases; nucleotides not matched to a gene: 8. CDR3 DNA (partial): TGTGCCAGCAGTGAAGGTCTGGGACTGGGGTTTGCT. This gives the protein CASSEGLGLGFA. The full CDR3 reads CASSEGLGLGFAEQFF.

Regarding this clone: Gene names are mouse gene names. The CDR3 end is not reached by the read, which stops 4 residues before it; the germline J gene fills it in. The chain combines TRBV14 with TRBJ2-5; 9 bases are shared with TRBD1. Per the germline V gene, CDR1 is SGHDT and CDR2 is FRDEAV. The V segment lost 2 bases and the J segment 2 bases; nucleotides outside the gene matches: 3. The CDR3 consists of 15 residues. The CDR3 DNA, read in part, is TGTGCCAGCAGTTTACAGGGGGCGCTCCAAGAC. This codes for CASSLQGALQD. The whole CDR3 sequence is CASSLQGALQDTQYF.

With regard to this clone: Mouse gene names apply. The observed sequence ends 4 residues before the CDR3 terminus, with the missing tail filled in from the germline J gene. The chain links TRBV5 to TRBJ2-1, with 10 bases aligning to TRBD1. The CDR3 is made up of 15 amino acids. Germline CDR1 reads LGHNA; CDR2 reads YNLKQL (reference sequence). CDR3 residues: CASSQETGGGAEQFF. CDR3 DNA (partial): TGTGCCAGCAGCCAAGAGACAGGGGGCGGCGCT.

As concerns this clone: Gene names and germline refer to mouse. The DNA ends 4 residues before the CDR3 does, and the rest of the CDR3 is filled in from the germline J gene. The rearrangement links TRBV13-1 to TRBJ2-7; 9 positions agree with TRBD2. The CDR3 is made up of 15 amino acids. CDR1 is NSHNY and CDR2 is SYGAGN in the germline V gene. CDR3 in amino acids: CASSDSQTGGYEQYF. CDR3 DNA (partial): TGTGCCAGCAGTGATTCTCAAACTGGGGGGTAT.

This clone was detected a few times. These gene names are mouse names. Read sequence stops 4 residues before the CDR3 end, and the germline J gene provides the missing end. V and J are TRBV5 and TRBJ1-1; D gene uncertain. Trimming left V 4 bases short and J 2 bases short, with 2 bases between. The CDR3 has 11 residues. Germline lookup yields CDR1 LGHNA and CDR2 YNLKQL (reference sequence). CDR3 protein: CASSPNTEVFF. The part of the CDR3 DNA that was read is TGTGCCAGCAGCCCTAACACA.

About this clone: Any gene name here is a mouse gene name. This CDR3 is CASSQDRLGDAEQFF. The covered CDR3 bases are TGTGCCAGCAGCCAAGATAGACTGGGGGATGCT. The gene calls are TRBV5 and TRBJ2-1, with 9 bases matching TRBD2. The read terminates 4 residues before the CDR3 end, so the remaining end is supplied by the germline J gene. With 0 bases clipped from V and 5 bases from J, the junction kept 2 bases outside the gene matches. The CDR3 runs 15 residues. Looked up from germline, CDR1 is LGHNA and CDR2 is YNLKQL (reference sequence).

In its sample, this clone was seen a few times. The genes are named according to mouse. Read coverage stops 4 residues before the CDR3 terminus; the germline J gene supplies the remainder. This chain uses TRBV13-1 with TRBJ2-2, with D possibly being TRBD1 (7 bases). The CDR3 has 15 amino acids. V was clipped by 5 bases and J by 3 bases, with 14 bases between them. CDR1 NSHNY and CDR2 SYGAGN come from the germline V gene. The CDR3 sequence is CASRMEGADTGQLYF. The CDR3 DNA, read in part, is TGTGCCAGCAGGATGGAGGGGGCAGACACCGGG.

Concerning this clone itself: Gene names and germline match the mouse. The read ends 4 residues shy of where the CDR3 ends; the end is completed using the germline J gene. V and J are TRBV13-1 and TRBJ2-2; 9 bases are a match to TRBD2. The CDR3 covers 14 residues. The germline V gene has CDR1 NSHNY and CDR2 SYGAGN. Trimming removed 5 bases from V and 5 bases from J; junction bases left unmatched: 4. The sequenced CDR3 bases are TGTGCCAGCAGCTTTACTGGGGGGACCGGG. Translation: CASSFTGGTG. The CDR3 in full is CASSFTGGTGQLYF.

This clone was observed a handful of times. These gene names are mouse names. Partial CDR3 DNA: TGTGCCAGCAGGATCCCCGGACAGGCTAGTGCAGAA. This sequence encodes CASRIPGQASAE. The full CDR3 reads CASRIPGQASAETLYF. The chain couples TRBV19 to TRBJ2-3; 7 bases agree with TRBD1. The read finishes 4 residues shy of the CDR3 end, and the germline J gene is used to complete it. The germline CDR1 and CDR2 sequences are FNHDT and SITEND (reference sequence). V shed 5 bases and J 0 bases; nucleotides not matched to a gene: 9. The CDR3 has 16 amino acids.

To note about this clone: Gene names follow the mouse nomenclature. The read halts 4 residues ahead of the CDR3 end, with the missing end drawn from the germline J gene. The chain employs TRBV5 and TRBJ2-5, with D tentatively TRBD2 (6 bases). The length of the CDR3 is 13 residues. Looked up from germline, CDR1 is LGHNA and CDR2 is YNLKQL (reference sequence). The sequenced part of the CDR3 DNA is TGTGCCAGCAGGAGTCGGGGGGAAGAC. Its translation: CASRSRGED. The full CDR3 protein reads CASRSRGEDTQYF.

This clone came up a few times. Here the gene names and germline are mouse. The CDR3 end lies 4 residues beyond the end of the read and is filled in from the germline J gene. The genes are TRBV31 and TRBJ2-2, with 9 bases identical to TRBD1. Germline-derived CDR1 and CDR2 are GKSSPN and SITVG. V dropped 3 bases and J dropped 2; count of bases not matched to a gene: 4. The CDR3 covers 15 residues. Here the CDR3 reads CAWRHGTGNTGQLYF. The CDR3 DNA, read in part, is TGTGCCTGGAGGCACGGGACAGGGAACACCGGG.

This clone was observed a handful of times. The gene names here belong to mouse. The CDR3 end is not reached by the read, which stops 4 residues before it; the germline J gene fills it in. This chain joins TRBV13-3 and TRBJ2-7, with a weak D call TRBD2 (6 bases). V lost 0 bases and J 0 bases, leaving 10 bases between the germline ends. Per the germline V gene, CDR1 is NNHDY and CDR2 is SYVADS. The CDR3 runs 15 residues. The covered CDR3 bases are TGTGCCAGCAGTGATGACTGGGTGAACTCCTAT. It yields the protein CASSDDWVNSY. The whole CDR3 sequence is CASSDDWVNSYEQYF.